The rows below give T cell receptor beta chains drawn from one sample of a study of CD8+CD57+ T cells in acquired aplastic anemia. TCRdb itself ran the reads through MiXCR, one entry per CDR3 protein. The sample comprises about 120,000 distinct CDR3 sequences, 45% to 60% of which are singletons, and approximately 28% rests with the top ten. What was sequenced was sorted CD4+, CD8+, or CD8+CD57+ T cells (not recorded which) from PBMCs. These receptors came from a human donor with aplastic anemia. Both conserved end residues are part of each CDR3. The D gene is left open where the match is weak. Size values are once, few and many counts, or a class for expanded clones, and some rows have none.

cdr3_nt: TGTGCCATCAGTGAACGGGCGGGCTCTGGAAACACCATATATTTT
cdr3_aa: CAISERAGSGNTIYF
d_call: NA
clone_size: once
v_call: TRBV10-3
j_call: TRBJ1-3

cdr3_nt: TGTGCCAGTAGTATGGAGCCTCGTCCGTCCGCACCCCTCCACTTT
cdr3_aa: CASSMEPRPSAPLHF
d_call: NA
clone_size: NA
v_call: TRBV19
j_call: TRBJ1-6

cdr3_nt: TGTGCCAGTAGTATAGATCGTATGGGTAACTATGGCTACACCTTC
cdr3_aa: CASSIDRMGNYGYTF
d_call: NA
clone_size: NA
v_call: TRBV19
j_call: TRBJ1-2

cdr3_nt: TGTGCCAGCAGCTCCGCACGGACGGAGGGGGGCTACACCTTC
cdr3_aa: CASSSARTEGGYTF
d_call: NA
clone_size: NA
v_call: TRBV27
j_call: TRBJ1-2

cdr3_nt: TGCAGTGCTAGACGAAACAGCTACGAGCAGTACTTC
cdr3_aa: CSARRNSYEQYF
d_call: NA
clone_size: once
v_call: TRBV20-1
j_call: TRBJ2-7

cdr3_nt: TGTGCCAGCAGCCTGGACCTGGGCGGCTACACCTTC
cdr3_aa: CASSLDLGGYTF
d_call: NA
clone_size: NA
v_call: TRBV7-9
j_call: TRBJ1-2

cdr3_nt: TGCAGTGCTAGAGATTCTATAACGGGTCGGGGGGGGCTATTCAATGAGCAGTTCTTC
cdr3_aa: CSARDSITGRGGLFNEQFF
d_call: TRBD2
clone_size: few
v_call: TRBV20-1
j_call: TRBJ2-1

cdr3_nt: TGTGCCAGCAGCCCTCGGGACGGAGCCACCAGCGGTGGCTACACCTTC
cdr3_aa: CASSPRDGATSGGYTF
d_call: NA
clone_size: NA
v_call: TRBV7-8
j_call: TRBJ1-2

cdr3_nt: TGTGCCAGCAGCCATGACACGTACGAGCAGTACTTC
cdr3_aa: CASSHDTYEQYF
d_call: NA
clone_size: few
v_call: TRBV2
j_call: TRBJ2-7

cdr3_nt: TGTGCCAGCAGCTTAGAGACCCAGTACTTC
cdr3_aa: CASSLETQYF
d_call: NA
clone_size: few
v_call: TRBV7-7
j_call: TRBJ2-5

cdr3_nt: TGTAGTGCTAGAGGACCCCTAGCGGGGGGGCGATCTATCAATGAGCAGTTCTTC
cdr3_aa: CSARGPLAGGRSINEQFF
d_call: TRBD2
clone_size: NA
v_call: TRBV20-1
j_call: TRBJ2-1

cdr3_nt: TGTGCCATCAGGCCGTTTAGCGGGAGCTCCTACGAGCAGTACTTC
cdr3_aa: CAIRPFSGSSYEQYF
d_call: TRBD2
clone_size: NA
v_call: TRBV10-3
j_call: TRBJ2-7

cdr3_nt: TGTGCCAGCAGCACCCAGGGTGGTGCGATGAATGAGCAGTTCTTC
cdr3_aa: CASSTQGGAMNEQFF
d_call: NA
clone_size: NA
v_call: TRBV7-3
j_call: TRBJ2-1

cdr3_nt: TGTGCCAGCAGCACCGACAGGAACACTGAAGCTTTCTTT
cdr3_aa: CASSTDRNTEAFF
d_call: NA
clone_size: few
v_call: TRBV7-2
j_call: TRBJ1-1

cdr3_nt: TGTGCCAGCAGCTTAGCTGTGACAGGGAAAGCTTTCTTT
cdr3_aa: CASSLAVTGKAFF
d_call: TRBD1
clone_size: NA
v_call: TRBV7-9
j_call: TRBJ1-1

cdr3_nt: TGTGCCAGCCTACCCACAGACGCCCACTCGAACACTGAAGCTTTCTTT
cdr3_aa: CASLPTDAHSNTEAFF
d_call: NA
clone_size: many
v_call: TRBV6-1
j_call: TRBJ1-1

cdr3_nt: TGTGCCAGCAGCTTAGCCGACAATTCACCCCTCCACTTT
cdr3_aa: CASSLADNSPLHF
d_call: NA
clone_size: few
v_call: TRBV7-9
j_call: TRBJ1-6

cdr3_nt: TGCAGTGCTAGACCAGGTCAGGGAGGCTACGAGCAGTACTTC
cdr3_aa: CSARPGQGGYEQYF
d_call: NA
clone_size: NA
v_call: TRBV20-1
j_call: TRBJ2-7

cdr3_nt: TGTGCCAGCAGTTCACCGGGACTAGCCTCCTACGAGCAGTACTTC
cdr3_aa: CASSSPGLASYEQYF
d_call: TRBD2
clone_size: many
v_call: TRBV12-3/TRBV12-4
j_call: TRBJ2-7

cdr3_nt: TGTGCCAGTAGTATTTCAGGGGTATTCTACGAGCAGTACTTC
cdr3_aa: CASSISGVFYEQYF
d_call: NA
clone_size: NA
v_call: TRBV19
j_call: TRBJ2-7

cdr3_nt: TGTGCCAGCAGCAACGGACAGCGAGCTTTCTTT
cdr3_aa: CASSNGQRAFF
d_call: NA
clone_size: once
v_call: TRBV11-3
j_call: TRBJ1-1

cdr3_nt: TGTGCCAGTAGTATCTATGTTAACACTGAAGCTTTCTTT
cdr3_aa: CASSIYVNTEAFF
d_call: NA
clone_size: NA
v_call: TRBV19
j_call: TRBJ1-1

cdr3_nt: TGTGCCAGCAGTATGGCGGGGGGTGGTCACGAGCAGTACTTC
cdr3_aa: CASSMAGGGHEQYF
d_call: TRBD2
clone_size: NA
v_call: TRBV25-1
j_call: TRBJ2-7

cdr3_nt: TGTGCCAGCAGCCAACTAGCGGGAGTATGGGAGCAGTTCTTC
cdr3_aa: CASSQLAGVWEQFF
d_call: TRBD2
clone_size: many
v_call: TRBV12-3/TRBV12-4
j_call: TRBJ2-1

cdr3_nt: TGTGCCACCAGCAGAGAAAGCAATCAGCCCCAGCATTTT
cdr3_aa: CATSRESNQPQHF
d_call: NA
clone_size: many
v_call: TRBV15
j_call: TRBJ1-5

cdr3_nt: TGTGCCAGCAGCTTAGGTTTGCGGGAGAGCACAGATACGCAGTATTTT
cdr3_aa: CASSLGLRESTDTQYF
d_call: TRBD2
clone_size: NA
v_call: TRBV11-1
j_call: TRBJ2-3

cdr3_nt: TGCGCCAGCAGTGAGTCCTGGGGACCCTACGAGCAGTACTTC
cdr3_aa: CASSESWGPYEQYF
d_call: NA
clone_size: few
v_call: TRBV10-2
j_call: TRBJ2-7

cdr3_nt: TGTGCCAGCAGCGTTGATGGAATCACCGGGGAGCTGTTTTTT
cdr3_aa: CASSVDGITGELFF
d_call: NA
clone_size: once
v_call: TRBV9
j_call: TRBJ2-2

cdr3_nt: TGTGCCAGCAGTCGGTGGGGGGCTGAGGATATTCCCTACGAGCAGTACTTC
cdr3_aa: CASSRWGAEDIPYEQYF
d_call: NA
clone_size: NA
v_call: TRBV12-3/TRBV12-4
j_call: TRBJ2-7

cdr3_nt: TGTGCCACCAGTGATTTCGGGTACGAGCAGTACTTC
cdr3_aa: CATSDFGYEQYF
d_call: NA
clone_size: few
v_call: TRBV24-1
j_call: TRBJ2-7

cdr3_nt: TGTGCCAGCAGCGTAGATGGGAACTATGGCTACACCTTC
cdr3_aa: CASSVDGNYGYTF
d_call: NA
clone_size: NA
v_call: TRBV7-8
j_call: TRBJ1-2

cdr3_nt: TGTGCCAGCAGCGTACCCGTTGGGGGGCGGAACGAGCAGTACTTC
cdr3_aa: CASSVPVGGRNEQYF
d_call: NA
clone_size: NA
v_call: TRBV9
j_call: TRBJ2-7

cdr3_nt: TGTGCCAGCAGTGAATCGCGGCAGATGCCCCATGGCTACACCTTC
cdr3_aa: CASSESRQMPHGYTF
d_call: NA
clone_size: NA
v_call: TRBV25-1
j_call: TRBJ1-2

cdr3_nt: TGTGCCAGTACCATGACCGGACAGGGGCTGCGTTCACCCCTCCACTTT
cdr3_aa: CASTMTGQGLRSPLHF
d_call: TRBD1
clone_size: few
v_call: TRBV19
j_call: TRBJ1-6

cdr3_nt: TGTGCCAGCAGCTATGGTGGCGAGCAGTACTTC
cdr3_aa: CASSYGGEQYF
d_call: NA
clone_size: NA
v_call: TRBV7-8
j_call: TRBJ2-7

cdr3_nt: TGTGCCAGCAGCTTATACGGGGGCACAGATACGCAGTATTTT
cdr3_aa: CASSLYGGTDTQYF
d_call: NA
clone_size: many
v_call: TRBV7-2
j_call: TRBJ2-3

cdr3_nt: TGCAGTGCTAGAGATTATACCGGGGGGAGCTCCTACGAGCAGTACTTC
cdr3_aa: CSARDYTGGSSYEQYF
d_call: TRBD2
clone_size: NA
v_call: TRBV20-1
j_call: TRBJ2-7

cdr3_nt: TGTGCCAGCAGTGCTGGGACAGGGAATGGCTACACCTTC
cdr3_aa: CASSAGTGNGYTF
d_call: TRBD1
clone_size: NA
v_call: TRBV5-6
j_call: TRBJ1-2

cdr3_nt: TGTGCCAGCAGCGGATCGACAGGGGGCCCACATTTT
cdr3_aa: CASSGSTGGPHF
d_call: TRBD1
clone_size: NA
v_call: TRBV7-3
j_call: TRBJ2-3

cdr3_nt: TGTGCCAGCAGGACCGGCGGGTGGGAGAACACTGAAGCTTTCTTT
cdr3_aa: CASRTGGWENTEAFF
d_call: NA
clone_size: many
v_call: TRBV6-1
j_call: TRBJ1-1

cdr3_nt: TGTGCCACCAGTGATTCGGGACAGCACACCGGGGAGCTGTTTTTT
cdr3_aa: CATSDSGQHTGELFF
d_call: TRBD1
clone_size: few
v_call: TRBV24-1
j_call: TRBJ2-2

cdr3_nt: TGTGCCATCAAAGGCGCTACCTCTGGAAACACCATATATTTT
cdr3_aa: CAIKGATSGNTIYF
d_call: NA
clone_size: NA
v_call: TRBV10-3
j_call: TRBJ1-3

cdr3_nt: TGCAGCGTTGCCAACCCGTACCTCACAGATACGCAGTATTTT
cdr3_aa: CSVANPYLTDTQYF
d_call: NA
clone_size: NA
v_call: TRBV29-1
j_call: TRBJ2-3

cdr3_nt: TGTGCCAGCAGCGTAGAAACCGTTGCAACTAATGAAAAACTGTTTTTT
cdr3_aa: CASSVETVATNEKLFF
d_call: NA
clone_size: NA
v_call: TRBV9
j_call: TRBJ1-4

cdr3_nt: TGCAGTGCCAGCAGCGCGGGGGACTCCCGAGAGACCCAGTACTTC
cdr3_aa: CSASSAGDSRETQYF
d_call: TRBD2
clone_size: NA
v_call: TRBV20-1
j_call: TRBJ2-5

cdr3_nt: TGTGCCAGCAGTTTGGGACAGGGGAACGAGCAGTACTTC
cdr3_aa: CASSLGQGNEQYF
d_call: TRBD1
clone_size: many
v_call: TRBV7-6
j_call: TRBJ2-7

cdr3_nt: TGTGCCACCAGTGCGTCGGGGGGGACCGGGGAGCTGTTTTTT
cdr3_aa: CATSASGGTGELFF
d_call: TRBD2
clone_size: many
v_call: TRBV24-1
j_call: TRBJ2-2

cdr3_nt: TGTGCCACCAAACCGGGACTAGATGCTTCGGTGGATACGCAGTATTTT
cdr3_aa: CATKPGLDASVDTQYF
d_call: TRBD2
clone_size: NA
v_call: TRBV10-3
j_call: TRBJ2-3

cdr3_nt: TGTGCCAGCAGTCCCGGACCCTTCGATCAGCCCCAGCATTTT
cdr3_aa: CASSPGPFDQPQHF
d_call: NA
clone_size: many
v_call: TRBV28
j_call: TRBJ1-5

cdr3_nt: TGTGCCAGCAGCCAAGGACAGGGTAGTTGGAATGAGCAGTTCTTC
cdr3_aa: CASSQGQGSWNEQFF
d_call: TRBD1
clone_size: NA
v_call: TRBV4-2
j_call: TRBJ2-1

cdr3_nt: TGTGTCAGCCAACAGGGAACTGGAAACACCATATATTTT
cdr3_aa: CVSQQGTGNTIYF
d_call: NA
clone_size: NA
v_call: TRBV2
j_call: TRBJ1-3

cdr3_nt: TGTGCCAGTAGGCTGACAGGGGAAGAGACCCAGTACTTC
cdr3_aa: CASRLTGEETQYF
d_call: TRBD1
clone_size: NA
v_call: TRBV19
j_call: TRBJ2-5

cdr3_nt: TGTGCCAGTAGCCCCACAGCAGATACGCAGTATTTT
cdr3_aa: CASSPTADTQYF
d_call: NA
clone_size: few
v_call: TRBV19
j_call: TRBJ2-3

cdr3_nt: TGCAGTGCTAGAGACGACAGGGGCGGGGGCTACGAGCAGTACTTC
cdr3_aa: CSARDDRGGGYEQYF
d_call: NA
clone_size: many
v_call: TRBV20-1
j_call: TRBJ2-7

cdr3_nt: TGCAGCGTTGAAGACCCGGGACTAGCGGGAGTGGACCTAGACTCCTACAATGAGCAGTTCTTC
cdr3_aa: CSVEDPGLAGVDLDSYNEQFF
d_call: TRBD2
clone_size: NA
v_call: TRBV29-1
j_call: TRBJ2-1